The T cell receptor (beta chain) described here comes from a study of long-term antiretroviral therapy in people with HIV. Per the germline V gene, CDR1 is SGHDT and CDR2 is YYEEEE. With 1 base removed from V and 1 base from J, the gap between germline ends came to 14 bases. The CDR3 has 16 residues. Run at survey level, the immunoSEQ assay was version v3.0. TCRdb's copy holds only in-frame clones and misses some; the assay was immunoSEQ multiplex PCR. The data show some 26,000 clones, with 80% to 85% seen just once and 12% to 15% held by the top ten. The study's findings and limits: Diversity measured after ART increased yet remained under transplant donor controls. ART adherence, viral resistance and therapy changes were undocumented.

This clone appeared a single time. What it binds is not known. There were about 1-10 million cryopreserved PBMC in the samples before DNA extraction. The V and J genes are TRBV5-6 and TRBJ1-1, with a weak D call TRBD1 (5 bases). This specimen consisted of unsorted PBMCs, obtained 2.9 years after starting antiretroviral therapy. The sequence derives from a man in his fifties or sixties with HIV. The CDR3, as DNA: TGTGCCAGCAGCTTGCAGGGTTGGGGGGGGAACACTGAAGCTTTCTTT. Amino acids: CASSLQGWGGNTEAFF. Combining the CDR3 with reference TRBV5-6 and TRBJ1-1 gives the whole variable domain DAGVTQSPTHLIKTRGQQVTLRCSPKSGHDTVSWYQQALGQGPQFIFQYYEEEERQRGNFPDRFSGHQFPNYSSELNVNALLLGDSALYLCASSLQGWGGNTEAFFGQGTRLTVV.